The clone carrying this TCR beta chain was counted a single time. Original analysis: Nucleated cell number was recorded as an estimate derived from reference gene primer amplification. Sequencing was performed with immunoSEQ multiplex PCR; in TCRdb, only in-frame clones are kept and a portion is missing. V, J and clone size are those of that table, while D and trimming were read from the DNA. The sample yields some 200,000 clones, roughly 94% seen once. This specimen comes from a study of blood T cell repertoires in COVID-19. CDR1 and CDR2 (germline): SGHVS, FNYEAQ. Losses at the gene ends were 1 base for V and 5 bases for J; bases not matched to a gene: 5. The CDR3 totals 16 residues.

The rearrangement uses TRBV7-6 and TRBJ2-3; TRBD2 agrees at 11 bases. The clonotype was recovered from a man aged 25-45 years with COVID-19, enrolled during active disease. Sequenced sample: peripheral blood. The CDR3 DNA follows: TGTGCCAGCAGCTTAGAGGCTAGCGGGGGGTTAGATACGCAGTATTTT. Residues: CASSLEASGGLDTQYF.